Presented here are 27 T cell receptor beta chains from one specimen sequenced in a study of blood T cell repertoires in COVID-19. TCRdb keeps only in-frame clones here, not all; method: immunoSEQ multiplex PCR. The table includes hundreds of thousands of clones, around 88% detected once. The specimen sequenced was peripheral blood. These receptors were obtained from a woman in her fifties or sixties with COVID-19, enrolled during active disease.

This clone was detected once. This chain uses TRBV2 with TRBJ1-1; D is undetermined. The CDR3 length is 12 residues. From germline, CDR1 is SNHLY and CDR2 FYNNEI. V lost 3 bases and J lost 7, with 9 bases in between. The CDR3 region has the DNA TGTGCCAGCAGTGAGGGGAGTGATGAAGCTTTCTTT. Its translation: CASSEGSDEAFF.

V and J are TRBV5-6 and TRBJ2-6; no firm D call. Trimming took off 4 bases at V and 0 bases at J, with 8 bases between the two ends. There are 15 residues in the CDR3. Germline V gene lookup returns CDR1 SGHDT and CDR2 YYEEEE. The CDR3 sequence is CASSLPPSGANVLTF. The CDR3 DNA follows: TGTGCCAGCAGCCTACCCCCCTCTGGGGCCAACGTCCTGACTTTC.

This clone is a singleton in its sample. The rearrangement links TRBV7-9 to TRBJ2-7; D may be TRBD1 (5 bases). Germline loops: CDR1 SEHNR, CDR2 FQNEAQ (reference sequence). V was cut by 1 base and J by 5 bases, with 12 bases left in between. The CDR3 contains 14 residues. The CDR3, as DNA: TGTGCCAGCAGCTTAGGGTCCAGGGCCCACGAGCAGTACTTC. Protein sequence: CASSLGSRAHEQYF. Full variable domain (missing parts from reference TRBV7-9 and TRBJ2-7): DTGVSQNPRHKITKRGQNVTFRCDPISEHNRLYWYRQTLGQGPEFLTYFQNEAQLEKSRLLSDRFSAERPKGSFSTLEIQRTEQGDSAMYLCASSLGSRAHEQYFGPGTRLTVT.

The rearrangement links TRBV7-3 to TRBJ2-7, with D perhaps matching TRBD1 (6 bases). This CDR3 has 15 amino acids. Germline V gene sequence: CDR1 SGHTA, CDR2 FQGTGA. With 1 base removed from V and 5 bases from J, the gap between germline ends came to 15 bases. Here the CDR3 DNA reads TGTGCCAGCAGCTTAATGGCAGGGGAAGTTAACGAGCAGTACTTC. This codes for CASSLMAGEVNEQYF.

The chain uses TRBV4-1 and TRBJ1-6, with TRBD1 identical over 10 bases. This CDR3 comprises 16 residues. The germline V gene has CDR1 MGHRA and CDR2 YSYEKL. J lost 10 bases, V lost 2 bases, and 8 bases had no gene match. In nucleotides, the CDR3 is TGCGCCAGCAGCCAACTGCTCGGGACAGGGGCCTCACCCCTCCACTTT. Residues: CASSQLLGTGASPLHF.

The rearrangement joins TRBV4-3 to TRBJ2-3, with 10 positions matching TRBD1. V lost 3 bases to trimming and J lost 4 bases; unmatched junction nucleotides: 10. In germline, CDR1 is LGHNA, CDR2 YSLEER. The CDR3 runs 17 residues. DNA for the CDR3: TGCGCCAGCAGCCAGGGACAGGGGACGGTTGTGGCAGATACGCAGTATTTT. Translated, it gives CASSQGQGTVVADTQYF.

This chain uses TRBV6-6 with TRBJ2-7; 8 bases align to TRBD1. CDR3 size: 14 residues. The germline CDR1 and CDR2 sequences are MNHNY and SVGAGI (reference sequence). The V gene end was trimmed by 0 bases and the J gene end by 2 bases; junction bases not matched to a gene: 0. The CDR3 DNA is TGTGCCAGCAGTTACTCGACAGGGGCCTACGAGCAGTACTTC. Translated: CASSYSTGAYEQYF.

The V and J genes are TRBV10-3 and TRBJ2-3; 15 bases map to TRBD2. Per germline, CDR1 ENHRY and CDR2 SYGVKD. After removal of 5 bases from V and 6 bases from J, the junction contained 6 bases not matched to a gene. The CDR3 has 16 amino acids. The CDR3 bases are TGTGCCATCAGTAGGACTAGCGGGGGGGCCGGGGATACGCAGTATTTT. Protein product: CAISRTSGGAGDTQYF.

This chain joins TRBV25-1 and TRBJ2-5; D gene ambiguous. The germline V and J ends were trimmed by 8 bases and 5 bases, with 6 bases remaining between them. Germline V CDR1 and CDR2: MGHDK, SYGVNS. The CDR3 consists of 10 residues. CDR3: CASGQETQYF. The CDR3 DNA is TGTGCCAGCGGCCAGGAGACCCAGTACTTC.

The chain's CDR3 is CASSPRDSPYEQYF. The CDR3 DNA is TGTGCCAGCTCACCTAGGGACAGTCCCTACGAGCAGTACTTC. The chain is built from TRBV18 and TRBJ2-7; 7 nucleotides match TRBD1. This CDR3 contains 14 residues. After removal of 3 bases from V and 2 bases from J, the junction contained 4 bases not matched to a gene. CDR1 is KGHSH and CDR2 is LQKENI in the germline V gene.

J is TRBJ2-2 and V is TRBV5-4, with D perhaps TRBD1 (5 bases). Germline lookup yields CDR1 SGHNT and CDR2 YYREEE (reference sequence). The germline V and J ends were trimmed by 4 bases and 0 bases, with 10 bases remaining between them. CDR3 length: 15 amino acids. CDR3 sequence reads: CASSDPTANTGELFF. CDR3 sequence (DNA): TGTGCCAGCAGCGATCCGACAGCGAACACCGGGGAGCTGTTTTTT.

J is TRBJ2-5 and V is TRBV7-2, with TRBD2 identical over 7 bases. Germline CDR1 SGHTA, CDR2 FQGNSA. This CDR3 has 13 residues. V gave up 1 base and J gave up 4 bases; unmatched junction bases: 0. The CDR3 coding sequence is TGTGCCAGCAGCTTAGAGCGGGGAGAGACCCAGTACTTC. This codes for CASSLERGETQYF.

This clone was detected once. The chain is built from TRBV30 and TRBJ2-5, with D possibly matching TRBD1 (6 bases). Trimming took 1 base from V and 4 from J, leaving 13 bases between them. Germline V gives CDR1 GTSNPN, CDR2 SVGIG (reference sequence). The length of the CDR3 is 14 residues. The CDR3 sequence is CAWSADSKGETQYF. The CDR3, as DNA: TGTGCCTGGAGTGCGGACAGTAAGGGAGAGACCCAGTACTTC.

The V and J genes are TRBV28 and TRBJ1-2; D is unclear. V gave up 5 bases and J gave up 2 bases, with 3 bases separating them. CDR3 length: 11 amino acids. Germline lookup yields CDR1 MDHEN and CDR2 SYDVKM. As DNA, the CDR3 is TGTGCCAGCAGTCAGAACTATGGCTACACCTTC. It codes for CASSQNYGYTF.

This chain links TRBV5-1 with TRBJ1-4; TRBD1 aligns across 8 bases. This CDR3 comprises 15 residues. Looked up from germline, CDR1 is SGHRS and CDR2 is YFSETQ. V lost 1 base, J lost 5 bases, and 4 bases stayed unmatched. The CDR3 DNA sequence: TGCGCCAGCAGCTTGAAGGGACAGGCCAATGAAAAACTGTTTTTT. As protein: CASSLKGQANEKLFF.

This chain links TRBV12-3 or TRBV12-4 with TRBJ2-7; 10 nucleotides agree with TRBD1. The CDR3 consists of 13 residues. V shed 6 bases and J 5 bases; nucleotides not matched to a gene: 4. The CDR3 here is CASRGQGPNEQYF. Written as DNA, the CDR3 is TGTGCCAGCAGGGGACAGGGGCCCAACGAGCAGTACTTC.

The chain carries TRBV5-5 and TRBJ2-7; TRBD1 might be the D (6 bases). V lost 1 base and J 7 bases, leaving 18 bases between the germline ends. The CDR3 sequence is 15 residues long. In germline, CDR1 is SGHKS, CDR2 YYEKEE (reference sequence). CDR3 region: CASSLWGRGRGEQYF. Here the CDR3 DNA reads TGTGCCAGCAGCTTGTGGGGCAGGGGAAGAGGGGAGCAGTACTTC.

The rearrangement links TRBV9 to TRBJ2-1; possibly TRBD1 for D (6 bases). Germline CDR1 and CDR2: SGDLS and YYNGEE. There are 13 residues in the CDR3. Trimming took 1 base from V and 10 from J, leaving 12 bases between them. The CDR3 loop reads CASSVMAGAEQFF. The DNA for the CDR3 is TGTGCCAGCAGCGTAATGGCAGGGGCCGAGCAGTTCTTC.

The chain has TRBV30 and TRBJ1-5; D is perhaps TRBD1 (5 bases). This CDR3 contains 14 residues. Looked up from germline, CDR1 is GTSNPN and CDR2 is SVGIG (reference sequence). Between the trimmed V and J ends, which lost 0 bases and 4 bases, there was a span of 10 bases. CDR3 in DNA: TGTGCCTGGAGTGTCGCTCAGGGAAATCAGCCCCAGCATTTT. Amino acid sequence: CAWSVAQGNQPQHF.

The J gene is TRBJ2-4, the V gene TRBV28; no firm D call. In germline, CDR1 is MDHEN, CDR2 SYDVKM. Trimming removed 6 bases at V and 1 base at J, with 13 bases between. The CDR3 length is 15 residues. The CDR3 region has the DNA TGTGCCAGCAGGGCCCCAGGCAGCGCCAAAAACATTCAGTACTTC. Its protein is CASRAPGSAKNIQYF.

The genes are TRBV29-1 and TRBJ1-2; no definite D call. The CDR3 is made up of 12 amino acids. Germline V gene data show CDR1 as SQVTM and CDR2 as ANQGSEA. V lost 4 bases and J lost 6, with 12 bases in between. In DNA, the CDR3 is TGCAGCGTTGGGGCAGACCTGGATGGCTACACCTTC. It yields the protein CSVGADLDGYTF.

CDR3 protein: CASGLTGSGGPDTQYF. Written as DNA, the CDR3 is TGTGCTAGTGGTTTGACGGGGAGCGGGGGACCAGATACGCAGTATTTT. This rearrangement joins TRBV12-5 to TRBJ2-3; 8 positions match TRBD2. Unmatched junction bases numbered 8, after V lost 2 bases and J lost 4 bases. CDR3 length: 16 amino acids. Germline V gene lookup returns CDR1 LGHNT and CDR2 FRNRAP. The variable domain in full, with the rest retrieved from reference TRBV12-5 and TRBJ2-3, is DARVTQTPRHKVTEMGQEVTMRCQPILGHNTVFWYRQTMMQGLELLAYFRNRAPLDDSGMPKDRFSAEMPDATLATLKIQPSEPRDSAVYFCASGLTGSGGPDTQYFGPGTRLTVL.

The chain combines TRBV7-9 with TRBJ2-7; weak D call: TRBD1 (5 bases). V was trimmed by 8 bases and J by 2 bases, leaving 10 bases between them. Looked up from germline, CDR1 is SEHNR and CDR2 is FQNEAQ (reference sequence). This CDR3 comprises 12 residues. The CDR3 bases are TGTGCCAGCGCGACAGAAGCCTACGAGCAGTACTTC. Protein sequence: CASATEAYEQYF.

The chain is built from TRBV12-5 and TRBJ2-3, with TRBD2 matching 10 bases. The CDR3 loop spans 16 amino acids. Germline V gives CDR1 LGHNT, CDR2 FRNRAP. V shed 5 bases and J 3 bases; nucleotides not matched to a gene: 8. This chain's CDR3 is CASGRGLAGATDTQYF. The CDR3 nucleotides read TGTGCTAGTGGTCGCGGGCTAGCGGGGGCTACAGATACGCAGTATTTT. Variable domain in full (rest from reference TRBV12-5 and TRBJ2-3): DARVTQTPRHKVTEMGQEVTMRCQPILGHNTVFWYRQTMMQGLELLAYFRNRAPLDDSGMPKDRFSAEMPDATLATLKIQPSEPRDSAVYFCASGRGLAGATDTQYFGPGTRLTVL.

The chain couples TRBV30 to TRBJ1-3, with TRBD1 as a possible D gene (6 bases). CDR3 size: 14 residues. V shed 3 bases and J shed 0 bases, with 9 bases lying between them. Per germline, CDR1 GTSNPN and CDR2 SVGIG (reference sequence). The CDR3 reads CAWSTGSSGNTIYF. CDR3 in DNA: TGTGCCTGGAGCACAGGGTCCTCTGGAAACACCATATATTTT.

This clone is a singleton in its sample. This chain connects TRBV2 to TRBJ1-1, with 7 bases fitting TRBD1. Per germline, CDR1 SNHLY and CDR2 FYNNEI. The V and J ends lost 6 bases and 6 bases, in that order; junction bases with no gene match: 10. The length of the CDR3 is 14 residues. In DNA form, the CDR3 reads TGTGCCAGCAGACTACAGGGGTGGATTCCTGAAGCTTTCTTT. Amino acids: CASRLQGWIPEAFF.

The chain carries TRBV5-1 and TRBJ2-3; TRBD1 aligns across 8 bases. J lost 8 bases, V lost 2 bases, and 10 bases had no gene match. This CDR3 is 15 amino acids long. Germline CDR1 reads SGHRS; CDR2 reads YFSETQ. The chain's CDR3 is CASSFGAGGAGTQYF. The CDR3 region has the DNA TGCGCCAGCAGCTTCGGCGCAGGGGGCGCCGGTACGCAGTATTTT.